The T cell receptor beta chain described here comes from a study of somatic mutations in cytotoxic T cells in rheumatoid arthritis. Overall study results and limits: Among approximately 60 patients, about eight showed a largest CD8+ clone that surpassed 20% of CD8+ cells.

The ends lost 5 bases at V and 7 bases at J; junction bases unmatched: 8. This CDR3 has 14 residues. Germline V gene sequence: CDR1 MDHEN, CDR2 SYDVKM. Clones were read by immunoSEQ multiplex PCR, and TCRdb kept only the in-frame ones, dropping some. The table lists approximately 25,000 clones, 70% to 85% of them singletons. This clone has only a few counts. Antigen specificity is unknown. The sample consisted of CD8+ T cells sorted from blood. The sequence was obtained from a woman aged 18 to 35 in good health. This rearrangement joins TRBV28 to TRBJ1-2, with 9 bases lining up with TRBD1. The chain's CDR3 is CASSTQGAMGGYTF. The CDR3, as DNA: TGTGCCAGCAGTACACAGGGGGCGATGGGTGGCTACACCTTC.